Each of the 32 T cell receptor beta chains below was sequenced from the same sample in a study of T cell responses to AZD1222 COVID-19 vaccine. Libraries were prepared by immunoSEQ multiplex PCR; TCRdb keeps only in-frame clonotypes and omits some of them. The sample yields 70,000 to 95,000 clones, roughly nine tenths seen once. Sequencing was performed on peripheral blood, taken 28 days after the second AZD1222 dose. Receptors originate from an adult who received the AZD1222 COVID-19 vaccine.

The chain uses TRBV3-1 (or the pseudogene TRBV3-2) and TRBJ2-1, with TRBD2 matching over 10 bases. Germline V gene data show CDR1 as LGHDT and CDR2 as YNNKEL (reference sequence). There are 16 residues in the CDR3. With V trimmed by 1 base and J by 6 bases, 6 bases remained unmatched. CDR3 residues: CASSQVTSGASNEQFF. In DNA form, the CDR3 reads TGTGCCAGCAGCCAAGTCACTAGCGGGGCATCCAATGAGCAGTTCTTC.

This clone has only one observation. The chain has TRBV25-1 and TRBJ2-7; TRBD2 is a possible D gene (5 bases). V was pared by 1 base and J by 6 bases, with 10 bases between. The CDR3 is 13 amino acids. The germline CDR1 and CDR2 sequences are MGHDK and SYGVNS. The CDR3 DNA sequence: TGTGCCAGCAGTGAATCATGGGCGGGCGAGCAGTACTTC. Protein sequence: CASSESWAGEQYF.

This clone appeared a single time. The chain is built from TRBV7-7 and TRBJ2-5; 7 bases are shared with TRBD2. Germline V gives CDR1 SSHAT, CDR2 FNYEAQ (reference sequence). The CDR3 totals 13 residues. J gave up 4 bases and V 5 bases, and 4 bases lay outside the gene matches. CDR3: CASSMGGRETQYF. The CDR3 coding sequence is TGTGCCAGCAGCATGGGAGGGAGAGAGACCCAGTACTTC.

J is TRBJ2-1 and V is TRBV6-5, with TRBD2 matching over 12 bases. CDR3 length: 15 residues. CDR1 MNHEY and CDR2 SVGAGI come from the germline V gene. J gave up 8 bases and V 2 bases, and 4 bases lay outside the gene matches. The CDR3 spells CASSYMTSGGYEQFF. CDR3 bases: TGTGCCAGCAGTTACATGACTAGCGGGGGCTATGAGCAGTTCTTC.

The chain uses TRBV5-4 and TRBJ1-2, with 7 bases aligning to TRBD1. V was clipped by 2 bases and J by 5 bases; unmatched bases: 6. In germline, CDR1 is SGHNT, CDR2 YYREEE (reference sequence). The CDR3 spans 14 residues. CDR3 loop: CASSFPGGRYGYTF. CDR3 in DNA: TGTGCCAGCAGCTTCCCAGGGGGAAGGTATGGCTACACCTTC. The full variable domain, with the rest looked up from reference TRBV5-4 and TRBJ1-2, is ETGVTQSPTHLIKTRGQQVTLRCSSQSGHNTVSWYQQALGQGPQFIFQYYREEENGRGNFPPRFSGLQFPNYSSELNVNALELDDSALYLCASSFPGGRYGYTFGSGTRLTVV.

This chain connects TRBV5-5 to TRBJ2-3; perhaps D is TRBD1 or TRBD2 (5 bases each). Germline V CDR1 and CDR2: SGHKS, YYEKEE (reference sequence). V shed 4 bases and J shed 5 bases, with 20 bases lying between them. The CDR3 spans 16 residues. CDR3 DNA: TGTGCCAGCAGCCGAGGAATTCAGGGAGACGGAGATACGCAGTATTTT. Translation: CASSRGIQGDGDTQYF.

V is TRBV29-1 and J is TRBJ2-7; D is undetermined. The CDR3 length is 13 residues. Trimming removed 4 bases from V and 2 bases from J, with 12 bases in between. Germline-derived CDR1 and CDR2 are SQVTM and ANQGSEA. The CDR3: CSVVVPTPYEQYF. As DNA, the CDR3 is TGCAGCGTTGTTGTACCGACCCCCTACGAGCAGTACTTC.

The CDR3 sequence: CASSLGTTARGGNTIYF. CDR3 bases: TGTGCCAGCAGCCTGGGGACCACCGCGCGAGGTGGAAACACCATATATTTT. This chain connects TRBV3-1 (or the pseudogene TRBV3-2) to TRBJ1-3; the D gene is possibly TRBD1 (5 bases). V lost 4 bases, J lost 3 bases, and 19 bases lay in between. The CDR3 has 17 residues. Per germline, CDR1 LGHDT and CDR2 YNNKEL (reference sequence).

This clone has only a few counts. V is TRBV19 and J is TRBJ2-2; D may correspond to TRBD1 or TRBD2 (5 bases each). Trimming pared 6 bases from V and 8 bases from J, leaving 10 bases between. Germline V CDR1 and CDR2: LNHDA, SQIVND (reference sequence). This CDR3 comprises 12 residues. In DNA, the CDR3 is TGTGCCAGTAGGGGACGGGTTGGGGAGCTGTTTTTT. Protein: CASRGRVGELFF.

The V call is TRBV5-4, the J call TRBJ1-1; D uncertain. V lost 4 bases and J 1 base, leaving 8 bases between the germline ends. This CDR3 comprises 13 residues. CDR1 and CDR2 (germline): SGHNT, YYREEE (reference sequence). The CDR3 spells CASSVTENTEAFF. The CDR3 bases are TGTGCCAGCAGCGTGACGGAGAACACTGAAGCTTTCTTT.

This clone has just one count. The chain employs TRBV10-3 and TRBJ1-2; 8 bases are a match to TRBD1. V lost 6 bases, J lost 4 bases, and 4 bases stayed unmatched. CDR1 is ENHRY, CDR2 SYGVKD, per germline. CDR3 length equals 13 residues. CDR3 sequence: CAIRGDRFYGYTF. Here the CDR3 DNA reads TGTGCCATCAGGGGGGACAGGTTCTATGGCTACACCTTC.

The CDR3 reads CASSYGGGTEAFF. DNA of the CDR3: TGTGCCAGCAGTTACGGGGGGGGGACTGAAGCTTTCTTT. The chain is built from TRBV6-5 and TRBJ1-1, with TRBD1 as a possible D gene (5 bases). CDR1 MNHEY and CDR2 SVGAGI come from the germline V gene. Trimming removed 2 bases at V and 5 bases at J, with 9 bases between. The CDR3 contains 13 residues.

In its sample, this clone was seen a few times. The gene calls are TRBV18 and TRBJ1-3; D is undetermined. The CDR3 contains 17 residues. The germline V and J ends were trimmed by 3 bases and 0 bases, with 15 bases remaining between them. Germline V lookup: CDR1 KGHSH, CDR2 LQKENI. The CDR3 sequence: CASSPVQLHHSGNTIYF. The CDR3, as DNA: TGTGCCAGCTCACCGGTACAGCTTCATCACTCTGGAAACACCATATATTTT.

This chain connects TRBV12-3 or TRBV12-4 to TRBJ1-2, with D possibly being TRBD1 (6 bases). Between the trimmed V and J ends, which lost 5 bases and 5 bases, there was a span of 12 bases. The CDR3 consists of 13 residues. In DNA form, the CDR3 reads TGTGCCAGCAGTGAGGACAGACCTTATGGCTACACCTTC. Residues: CASSEDRPYGYTF.

The chain couples TRBV28 to TRBJ1-5; tentatively, D is TRBD1 (5 bases). CDR3 size: 16 residues. Between the trimmed V and J ends, which lost 5 bases and 2 bases, there was a span of 16 bases. Germline lookup yields CDR1 MDHEN and CDR2 SYDVKM. DNA of the CDR3: TGTGCCAGCAGTCCCAGGGCGTTTTTAGGCAATCAGCCCCAGCATTTT. Its protein is CASSPRAFLGNQPQHF.

CDR3 bases: TGTGCCCAAACCTTACGGCGTTTTTCCTACGAGCAGTACTTC. This encodes CAQTLRRFSYEQYF. The V call is TRBV6-5, the J call TRBJ2-7, with D hard to call. In germline, CDR1 is MNHEY, CDR2 SVGAGI. There are 14 residues in the CDR3. Trimming removed 11 bases from V and 1 base from J, with 18 bases in between.

The V and J genes are TRBV30 and TRBJ1-5; D ambiguous. V was trimmed by 0 bases and J by 3 bases, leaving 12 bases between them. This CDR3 region has 15 residues. Looked up from germline, CDR1 is GTSNPN and CDR2 is SVGIG (reference sequence). CDR3 sequence reads: CAWSVPSSFNQPQHF. CDR3 DNA sequence: TGTGCCTGGAGTGTACCCTCCTCCTTCAATCAGCCCCAGCATTTT.

The table lists this clone with a few counts. This chain links TRBV7-9 with TRBJ2-1; no definite D call. The CDR3 totals 15 residues. Germline V lookup: CDR1 SEHNR, CDR2 FQNEAQ (reference sequence). The V end was cut by 5 bases, the J end by 6 bases, with 17 bases between. DNA of the CDR3: TGTGCCAGCAGCGGCCGGCAGTACACGGCCAATGAGCAGTTCTTC. It translates to CASSGRQYTANEQFF.

The chain carries TRBV15 and TRBJ1-3; D is possibly TRBD1 (5 bases). CDR1 is LNHNV, CDR2 YYDKDF, per germline (reference sequence). The germline V and J ends were trimmed by 0 bases and 2 bases, with 8 bases remaining between them. This CDR3 spans 15 amino acids. The CDR3 reads CATSRDGGTGNTIYF. The CDR3 nucleotides read TGTGCCACCAGCAGAGATGGGGGGACTGGAAACACCATATATTTT.

The chain has TRBV3-1 (or the pseudogene TRBV3-2) and TRBJ2-2, with TRBD2 as a possible D gene (6 bases). The CDR3 loop spans 16 amino acids. Trimming stripped 7 bases from V and 0 bases from J, with 15 bases between. Germline CDR1 and CDR2: LGHDT and YNNKEL (reference sequence). The DNA of the CDR3 is TGTGCCAGCAATCACCAACCGGGAGCGAACACCGGGGAGCTGTTTTTT. It yields the protein CASNHQPGANTGELFF.

DNA of the CDR3: TGCGCCAGCGAGCGAGGAGAGACACGGAGCACTGAAGCTTTCTTT. This translates into CASERGETRSTEAFF. This sequence joins TRBV5-1 and TRBJ1-1; D remains unclear. This CDR3 is built from 15 residues. V lost 7 bases, J lost 4 bases, and 20 bases lay in between. From germline, CDR1 is SGHRS and CDR2 YFSETQ.

V gene TRBV18 combines with J gene TRBJ1-2; D unresolved. Between the trimmed V and J ends, which lost 3 bases and 8 bases, there was a span of 19 bases. CDR1 is KGHSH, CDR2 LQKENI, per germline. The CDR3 covers 15 residues. CDR3 bases: TGTGCCAGCTCACCCAATACACAGCGAATTGAGGGCTACACCTTC. It encodes CASSPNTQRIEGYTF.

The V call is TRBV3-1 (or the pseudogene TRBV3-2), the J call TRBJ2-1; 10 positions match TRBD1. V gave up 4 bases and J gave up 3 bases; unmatched junction bases: 6. CDR3 length: 16 residues. In germline, CDR1 is LGHDT, CDR2 YNNKEL (reference sequence). The CDR3 nucleotides are TGTGCCAGCAGCCCCCGGGACAGGGGACTCTACAATGAGCAGTTCTTC. As protein: CASSPRDRGLYNEQFF.

The chain employs TRBV18 and TRBJ2-5; 10 positions agree with TRBD1. In germline, CDR1 is KGHSH, CDR2 LQKENI. CDR3 length: 15 residues. The trim removed 0 bases at V and 4 bases at J, leaving 2 bases unmatched. The CDR3 DNA reads TGTGCCAGCTCACCACCGACAGGGGGCTCAGAGACCCAGTACTTC. Protein product: CASSPPTGGSETQYF.

This chain joins TRBV12-3 or TRBV12-4 and TRBJ1-5; TRBD1 agrees at 9 bases. With V trimmed by 3 bases and J by 11 bases, 5 bases remained unmatched. The length of the CDR3 is 13 residues. CDR3 sequence (DNA): TGTGCCAGCAGTTTCCAAGACAGGGGGGCCCAGCATTTT. Amino acids: CASSFQDRGAQHF.

Only a few counts were recorded for this clone. The chain combines TRBV7-9 with TRBJ2-3; 9 nucleotides agree with TRBD2. CDR1 is SEHNR and CDR2 is FQNEAQ in the germline V gene (reference sequence). This CDR3 region has 16 residues. The V gene end was trimmed by 3 bases and the J gene end by 1 base; junction bases not matched to a gene: 5. CDR3 sequence: CASSFRERGGTDTQYF. The DNA of the CDR3 is TGTGCCAGCAGCTTTCGGGAGCGGGGGGGCACAGATACGCAGTATTTT.

The CDR3 DNA follows: TGTGCCAGCAGCCAAGGGGTTAGGACTACCGAAAACATTCAGTACTTC. Its protein is CASSQGVRTTENIQYF. The chain carries TRBV4-2 and TRBJ2-4, with D possibly being TRBD2 (6 bases). The CDR3 extends over 16 amino acids. Germline lookup yields CDR1 LGHNA and CDR2 YNFKEQ. V was pared by 1 base and J by 5 bases, with 15 bases between.

V usage is TRBV19 and J usage is TRBJ1-4; no clear D gene. The CDR3 is 14 amino acids. Trimming pared 5 bases from V and 8 bases from J, leaving 15 bases between. Germline assignment: CDR1 LNHDA and CDR2 SQIVND (reference sequence). The CDR3 bases are TGTGCCAGTAGTGATGGCTGGGCCGGAGAAAAACTGTTTTTT. This encodes CASSDGWAGEKLFF.

This clone has only one observation. The V call is TRBV18, the J call TRBJ1-1; TRBD1 might be the D (5 bases). Trimming stripped 8 bases from V and 1 base from J, with 20 bases between. The CDR3 has 16 residues. Germline V gene data show CDR1 as KGHSH and CDR2 as LQKENI. The DNA of the CDR3 is TGTGCCAGCACGCCCCAAAGGGACTTAAGGAACACTGAAGCTTTCTTT. Translating it yields CASTPQRDLRNTEAFF.

This rearrangement joins TRBV5-1 to TRBJ2-1, with 16 bases fitting TRBD2. The CDR3 contains 16 residues. V was clipped by 2 bases and J by 10 bases; unmatched bases: 6. Per germline, CDR1 SGHRS and CDR2 YFSETQ. The CDR3 nucleotides are TGCGCCAGCAGCTTAGGGACTAGCGGGGGGGCAGGCGAGCAGTTCTTC. Residues: CASSLGTSGGAGEQFF.

V gene TRBV9 combines with J gene TRBJ2-1, with a possible D match to TRBD1 (6 bases). Germline V gene data show CDR1 as SGDLS and CDR2 as YYNGEE. The CDR3 totals 15 residues. Trimming took 3 bases from V and 0 from J, leaving 10 bases between them. The CDR3 bases are TGTGCCAGCAGCGCTAGGGGGAGCTCCTACAATGAGCAGTTCTTC. Its protein product is CASSARGSSYNEQFF.

This clone appeared a single time. The CDR3 sequence is CASSFRDTTDTQYF. DNA of the CDR3: TGTGCCAGCAGCTTCCGGGACACCACAGATACGCAGTATTTT. The genes are TRBV7-3 and TRBJ2-3, with D perhaps TRBD1 (6 bases). The V gene's germline CDR1 is SGHTA and CDR2 FQGTGA. This CDR3 spans 14 amino acids. Trimming removed 3 bases at V and 2 bases at J, with 9 bases between.